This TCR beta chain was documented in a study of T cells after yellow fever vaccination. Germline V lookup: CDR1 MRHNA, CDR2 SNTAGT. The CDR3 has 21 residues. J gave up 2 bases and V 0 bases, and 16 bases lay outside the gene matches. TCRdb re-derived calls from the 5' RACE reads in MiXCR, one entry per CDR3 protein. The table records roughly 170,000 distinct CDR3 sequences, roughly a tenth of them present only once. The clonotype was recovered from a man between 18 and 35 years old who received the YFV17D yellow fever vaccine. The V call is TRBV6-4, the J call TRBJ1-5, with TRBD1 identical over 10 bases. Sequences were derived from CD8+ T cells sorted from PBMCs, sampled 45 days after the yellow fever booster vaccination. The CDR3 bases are TGTGCCAGCAGTGACTCGAGACAGGGGGCATTCGGGGGATTCGGCAATCAGCCCCAGCATTTT. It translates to CASSDSRQGAFGGFGNQPQHF.